Sequencing of this T cell receptor (beta chain) was carried out in a study of shared clonotypes between healthy human individuals. On the study more broadly: Donors were a couple of women and a few men aged 18 to 49.

Study-level findings and limits: Naive subsets usually exceeded memory subsets in estimated richness. Large sequencing depth failed to make sorted-subset sequencing complete, rarefaction showed.

Sequencing was performed with immunoSEQ multiplex PCR; in TCRdb, only in-frame clones are kept and a portion is missing. The sample shows roughly 2,000,000 clones, approximately 95% of them seen only once. CD45RO negativity and positive selection for CCR7 defined naive CD8 cells, a population that excluded terminally differentiated effector memory CD45RA+ cells. With respect to this clone: As yet, its antigen is unknown.

The sequenced material came from naive CD8+ T cells sorted from blood. This sequence originates from a man aged 18 to 30 in good health.

The CDR3 reads CARQTSGNTGELFF. In DNA, the CDR3 is TGCGCCAGGCAGACTAGCGGGAACACCGGGGAGCTGTTTTTT. The rearrangement joins TRBV10-1 to TRBJ2-2; 9 positions match TRBD2. With V trimmed by 9 bases and J by 1 base, 3 bases remained unmatched. Per the germline V gene, CDR1 is WNHNN and CDR2 is SYGVQD (reference sequence). The CDR3 totals 14 residues.